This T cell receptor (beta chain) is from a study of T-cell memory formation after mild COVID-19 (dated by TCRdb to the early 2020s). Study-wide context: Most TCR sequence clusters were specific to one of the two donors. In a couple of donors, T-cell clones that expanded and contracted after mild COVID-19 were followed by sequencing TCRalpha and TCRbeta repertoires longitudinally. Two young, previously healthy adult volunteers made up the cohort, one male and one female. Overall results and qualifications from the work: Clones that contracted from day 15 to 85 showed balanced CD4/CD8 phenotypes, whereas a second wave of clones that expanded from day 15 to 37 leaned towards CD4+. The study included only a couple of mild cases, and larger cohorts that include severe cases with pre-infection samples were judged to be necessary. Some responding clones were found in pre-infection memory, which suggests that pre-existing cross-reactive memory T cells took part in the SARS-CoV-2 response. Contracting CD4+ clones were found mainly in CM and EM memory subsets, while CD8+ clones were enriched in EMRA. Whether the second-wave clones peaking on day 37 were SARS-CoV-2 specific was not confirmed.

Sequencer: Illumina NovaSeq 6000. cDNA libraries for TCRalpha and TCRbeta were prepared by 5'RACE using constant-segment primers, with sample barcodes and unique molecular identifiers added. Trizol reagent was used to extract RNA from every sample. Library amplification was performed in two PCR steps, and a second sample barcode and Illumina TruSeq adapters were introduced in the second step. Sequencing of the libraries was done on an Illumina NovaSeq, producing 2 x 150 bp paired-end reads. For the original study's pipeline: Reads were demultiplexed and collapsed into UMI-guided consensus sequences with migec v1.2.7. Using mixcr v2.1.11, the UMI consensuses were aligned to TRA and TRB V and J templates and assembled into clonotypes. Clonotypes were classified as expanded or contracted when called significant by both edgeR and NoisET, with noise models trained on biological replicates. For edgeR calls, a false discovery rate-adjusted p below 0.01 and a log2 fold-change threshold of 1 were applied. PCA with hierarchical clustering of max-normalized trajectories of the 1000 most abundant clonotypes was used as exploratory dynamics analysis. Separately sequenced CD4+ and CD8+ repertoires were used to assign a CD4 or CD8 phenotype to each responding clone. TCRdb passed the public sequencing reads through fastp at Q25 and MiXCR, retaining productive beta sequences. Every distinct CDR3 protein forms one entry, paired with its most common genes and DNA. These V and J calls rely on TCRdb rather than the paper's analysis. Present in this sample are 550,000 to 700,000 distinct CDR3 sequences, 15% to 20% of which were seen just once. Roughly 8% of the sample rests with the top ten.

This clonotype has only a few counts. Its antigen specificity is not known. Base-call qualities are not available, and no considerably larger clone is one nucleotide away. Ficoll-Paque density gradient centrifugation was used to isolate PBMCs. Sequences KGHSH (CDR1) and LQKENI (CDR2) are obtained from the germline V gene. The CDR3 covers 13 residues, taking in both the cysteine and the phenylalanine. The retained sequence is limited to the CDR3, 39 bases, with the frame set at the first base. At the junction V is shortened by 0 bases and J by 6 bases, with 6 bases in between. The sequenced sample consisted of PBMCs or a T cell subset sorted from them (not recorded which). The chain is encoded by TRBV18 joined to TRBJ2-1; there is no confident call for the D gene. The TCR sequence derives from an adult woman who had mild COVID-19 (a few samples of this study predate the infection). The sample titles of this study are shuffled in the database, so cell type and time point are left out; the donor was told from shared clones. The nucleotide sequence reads TGTGCCAGCTCACCACCCTCCCTCAATGAGCAGTTCTTC. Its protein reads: CASSPPSLNEQFF.